Here is one T cell receptor (beta chain) with its context. The germline CDR1 and CDR2 sequences are SGHRS and YFSETQ. Germline trimming cut 7 bases from V and 1 base from J; bases unmatched to any gene: 7. The CDR3 totals 14 residues. This specimen belongs to a study of blood T cell repertoires in COVID-19. Across the whole study: The United States, Italy and Spain supplied acute and convalescent COVID-19 samples. T cells, B-cell-depleted T cells, or PBMCs provided the cDNA or gDNA that served as material.

As originally analysed: Reference gene primer amplification gave estimated nucleated cell counts. Measured with immunoSEQ multiplex PCR; TCRdb has only the in-frame clones, and not every one. D and trimming come from the DNA, and the V and J calls and clone size come from that table. The data contain almost 200,000 clones, 80% to 90% of them seen just once; the ten biggest clones take up 0.78%. V gene TRBV5-1 combines with J gene TRBJ1-1, with 7 bases aligning to TRBD1. The TCR sequence derives from an older woman with acute or convalescent COVID-19. The specimen was peripheral blood. The CDR3 coding sequence is TGCGCCAGCGGATCGACAGGGCCGAACACTGAAGCTTTCTTT. Encoded protein: CASGSTGPNTEAFF. Using reference TRBV5-1 and TRBJ1-1 for the parts outside the CDR3, the full variable domain is KAGVTQTPRYLIKTRGQQVTLSCSPISGHRSVSWYQQTPGQGLQFLFEYFSETQRNKGNFPGRFSGRQFSNSRSEMNVSTLELGDSALYLCASGSTGPNTEAFFGQGTRLTVV.